This T cell receptor (beta chain) was captured by sequencing in a study of tumor and adjacent non-tumor tissue in lung cancer. Turning to the study itself: The patients, some ten men and 4 to 6 women, were roughly 30 to 76 with stage I to III disease. Samples averaged approximately 4.2 million productive TCRbeta reads each.

TCRbeta libraries were built with three rounds of nested PCR, modified from ARM-PCR. One entry per CDR3 protein results from TCRdb running MiXCR on the multiplex PCR reads. The sample lists over 85,000 distinct CDR3 sequences, about 87% seen once, with approximately 24% in the top ten. No cell sorting was done before RNA was extracted from the tissue. The germline V gene has CDR1 SGHNT and CDR2 YENEEA. The CDR3 sequence runs 15 residues, both termini included. In the case of this clonotype: The CDR3 end shows no conserved phenylalanine or tryptophan, and so a read error is likely. No DNA is shown, since the ends of the CDR3 on it are uncertain; the CDR3 is the one TCRdb lists.

The sample was lung tumor tissue. V usage is TRBV11-3 and J usage is TRBJ2-3; TRBD1 is taken as the D call from the table, unchecked against the DNA. The sequence was collected from a man aged 70 or older with non-small cell lung cancer. CDR3 protein: CASTRREVNPDTQYL.